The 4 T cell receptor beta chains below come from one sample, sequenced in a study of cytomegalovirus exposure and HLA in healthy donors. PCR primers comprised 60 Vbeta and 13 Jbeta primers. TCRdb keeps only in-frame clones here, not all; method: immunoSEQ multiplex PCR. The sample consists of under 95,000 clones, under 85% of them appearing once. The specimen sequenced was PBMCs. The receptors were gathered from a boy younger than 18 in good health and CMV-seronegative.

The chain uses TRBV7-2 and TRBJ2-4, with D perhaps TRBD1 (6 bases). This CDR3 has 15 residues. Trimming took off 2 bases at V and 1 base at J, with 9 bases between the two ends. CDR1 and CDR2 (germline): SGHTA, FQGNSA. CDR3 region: CASSLSGVAKNIQYF. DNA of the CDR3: TGTGCCAGCAGCTTATCAGGGGTGGCCAAAAACATTCAGTACTTC. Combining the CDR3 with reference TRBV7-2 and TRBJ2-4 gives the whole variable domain GAGVSQSPSNKVTEKGKDVELRCDPISGHTALYWYRQSLGQGLEFLIYFQGNSAPDKSGLPSDRFSAERTGGSVSTLTIQRTQQEDSAVYLCASSLSGVAKNIQYFGAGTRLSVL.

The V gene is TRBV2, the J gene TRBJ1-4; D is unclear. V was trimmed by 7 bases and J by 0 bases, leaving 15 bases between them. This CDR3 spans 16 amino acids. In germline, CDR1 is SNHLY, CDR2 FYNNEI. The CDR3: CASTGPNFATNEKLFF. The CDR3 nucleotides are TGTGCCAGCACCGGTCCTAACTTTGCAACTAATGAAAAACTGTTTTTT.

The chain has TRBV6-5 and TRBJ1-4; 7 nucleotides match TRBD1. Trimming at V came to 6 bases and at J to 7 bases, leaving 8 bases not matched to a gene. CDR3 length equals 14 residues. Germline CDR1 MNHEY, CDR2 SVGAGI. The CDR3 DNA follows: TGTGCCAGCAGCGCAGGACAGGCGGGTGAAAAACTGTTTTTT. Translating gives CASSAGQAGEKLFF.

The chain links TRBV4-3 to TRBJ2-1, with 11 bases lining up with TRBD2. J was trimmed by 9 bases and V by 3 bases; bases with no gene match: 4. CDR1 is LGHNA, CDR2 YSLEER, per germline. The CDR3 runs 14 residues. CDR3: CASSQGLAVGEQFF. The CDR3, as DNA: TGCGCCAGCAGCCAGGGACTAGCGGTGGGTGAGCAGTTCTTC.